The rows below give T cell receptor beta chains drawn from one sample of a study of blood T cell repertoires in COVID-19. Assay used: immunoSEQ multiplex PCR; TCRdb lists only in-frame clones, some missing. The sample includes about 220,000 clones, 65% to 85% of them seen just once. The sequenced sample was peripheral blood. The receptors shown here come from a young woman who had recovered from COVID-19. CDR3s include the opening cysteine and the closing phenylalanine or tryptophan. The D gene is left open where the match is weak.

j_gene,d_gene,v_gene,CDR3aa,CDR3nt
TRBJ2-1,NA,TRBV20-1,CSARVYNEQFF,TGCAGTGCGCGGGTATACAATGAGCAGTTCTTC
TRBJ1-3,NA,TRBV4-1,CASSPRWGTGNTIYF,TGCGCCAGCAGCCCGAGGTGGGGGACAGGAAACACCATATATTTT
TRBJ1-1,NA,TRBV6-5,CASRHIRTVSEAFF,TGTGCCAGCAGACACATCAGGACAGTTAGCGAAGCTTTCTTT
TRBJ2-1,NA,TRBV24-1,CATSDPGQPLDNEQFF,TGTGCCACCAGTGACCCAGGACAGCCACTAGACAATGAGCAGTTCTTC
TRBJ1-3,NA,TRBV5-1,CASSPRGVSSGNTIYF,TGCGCCAGCAGCCCCCGGGGGGTAAGCTCTGGAAACACCATATATTTT
TRBJ2-1,TRBD2,TRBV4-2,CASSQEFLAGGRGNNEQFF,TGTGCCAGCAGCCAAGAGTTCCTCGCGGGAGGAAGAGGGAACAATGAGCAGTTCTTC
TRBJ2-7,NA,TRBV27,CASRLGISGSYEQYF,TGTGCCAGCCGCCTCGGCATCAGCGGCTCCTACGAGCAGTACTTC
TRBJ2-1,TRBD2,TRBV24-1,CATSAVSGRGGNEQFF,TGTGCCACCAGTGCGGTTAGCGGGAGGGGGGGGAATGAGCAGTTCTTC
TRBJ2-4,NA,TRBV24-1,CAAVTSSEASAKNIQYF,TGTGCCGCAGTCACCAGTTCTGAGGCTTCGGCCAAAAACATTCAGTACTTC
TRBJ1-1,NA,TRBV19,CASSIGESDWRTEAFF,TGTGCCAGTAGTATAGGAGAATCAGACTGGAGGACTGAAGCTTTCTTT